What follows are 21 T cell receptor beta chains derived from one specimen sequenced in a study of B cell selection in AIRE deficiency. Method: immunoSEQ multiplex PCR; TCRdb's copy keeps in-frame clones and lacks some. Of around 18,000 clones in the sample, about 92% were seen once. Regulatory T cells were sorted as CD4+CD25hiCD127low/negative. Sequences were obtained from CD4+CD25+ Tregs sorted from PBMCs. All receptors come from a human donor in good health.

The genes are TRBV19 and TRBJ2-7; weak D call: TRBD2 (5 bases). Trimming pared 6 bases from V and 4 bases from J, leaving 13 bases between. Germline V gives CDR1 LNHDA, CDR2 SQIVND (reference sequence). The CDR3 runs to 13 residues. The DNA of the CDR3 is TGTGCCAGTAGCCCCGGGGTGGTGTACGAGCAGTACTTC. Protein sequence: CASSPGVVYEQYF.

The chain uses TRBV10-3 and TRBJ2-2; D uncertain. V gave up 2 bases and J gave up 0 bases, with 19 bases separating them. This CDR3 has 19 residues. CDR1 is ENHRY, CDR2 SYGVKD, per germline. Written as DNA, the CDR3 is TGTGCCATCAGTGAGGGGTCGCAATCGGACGGAACGAACACCGGGGAGCTGTTTTTT. It encodes CAISEGSQSDGTNTGELFF.

This chain links TRBV5-6 with TRBJ1-1, with D perhaps matching TRBD1 (5 bases). The V end lost 2 bases, the J end lost 5 bases, and 16 bases lay between the germline ends. The CDR3 spans 15 residues. The V gene's germline CDR1 is SGHDT and CDR2 YYEEEE. As DNA, the CDR3 is TGTGCCAGCAGCTTCTTTTCGCAGGGTATGACTGAAGCTTTCTTT. Encoded protein: CASSFFSQGMTEAFF.

V is TRBV5-1 and J is TRBJ2-2; 9 bases are a match to TRBD1. The CDR3 is 14 residues long. The trim removed 4 bases at V and 5 bases at J, leaving 3 bases unmatched. Germline CDR1 SGHRS, CDR2 YFSETQ. This CDR3 is CASSPGTGTGELFF. The CDR3, as DNA: TGCGCCAGCAGCCCTGGGACAGGGACCGGGGAGCTGTTTTTT. Full variable domain (outside the CDR3, taken from reference TRBV5-1 and TRBJ2-2): KAGVTQTPRYLIKTRGQQVTLSCSPISGHRSVSWYQQTPGQGLQFLFEYFSETQRNKGNFPGRFSGRQFSNSRSEMNVSTLELGDSALYLCASSPGTGTGELFFGEGSRLTVL.

The chain links TRBV5-1 to TRBJ2-3; weak D call: TRBD2 (5 bases). CDR1 and CDR2 (germline): SGHRS, YFSETQ. The CDR3 contains 17 residues. V lost 0 bases and J lost 3, with 17 bases in between. CDR3 region: CASSLGARALATDTQYF. The CDR3 bases are TGCGCCAGCAGCTTGGGGGCGCGGGCTCTAGCTACAGATACGCAGTATTTT.

This chain uses TRBV19 with TRBJ1-5; D gene unclear. The V and J ends lost 3 bases and 1 base respectively, with 10 bases between them. Germline V lookup: CDR1 LNHDA, CDR2 SQIVND (reference sequence). The length of the CDR3 is 15 residues. The CDR3 is CASSIGQTSNQPQHF. CDR3 in DNA: TGTGCCAGTAGTATCGGGCAGACAAGCAATCAGCCCCAGCATTTT.

The chain recombines TRBV7-2 with TRBJ2-5; D call uncertain. This CDR3 has 14 residues. V lost 4 bases to trimming and J lost 2 bases, with 11 bases between them. From germline, CDR1 is SGHTA and CDR2 FQGNSA. The CDR3: CASSYGPAQETQYF. The CDR3 nucleotides read TGTGCCAGCAGCTACGGCCCGGCGCAAGAGACCCAGTACTTC.

V usage is TRBV6-1 and J usage is TRBJ2-1; perhaps D is TRBD1 or TRBD2 (5 bases each). V lost 0 bases and J lost 1, with 10 bases in between. Germline-derived CDR1 and CDR2 are MNHNS and SASEGT. This CDR3 has 16 amino acids. CDR3 region: CASSEARAGSYNEQFF. The CDR3 DNA reads as TGTGCCAGCAGTGAAGCGCGGGCAGGGTCCTACAATGAGCAGTTCTTC.

The chain recombines TRBV15 with TRBJ1-4, with TRBD1 matching 8 bases. Germline CDR1 and CDR2: LNHNV and YYDKDF (reference sequence). This CDR3 comprises 16 residues. With V trimmed by 4 bases and J by 8 bases, 12 bases remained unmatched. CDR3 coding DNA: TGTGCCACCAGCACCCGGACAGGGACTTTAGGGGAAAAACTGTTTTTT. Translating it yields CATSTRTGTLGEKLFF.

Here the CDR3 DNA reads TGTGCCAGCAGCTTGGGTCTAGCGGGTGCAGATACGCAGTATTTT. Translation: CASSLGLAGADTQYF. The gene calls are TRBV5-4 and TRBJ2-3; TRBD2 matches at 8 bases. The CDR3 is made up of 15 amino acids. The ends lost 0 bases at V and 4 bases at J; junction bases unmatched: 4. Per germline, CDR1 SGHNT and CDR2 YYREEE (reference sequence).

The chain uses TRBV28 and TRBJ2-7, with 8 positions matching TRBD1. Per germline, CDR1 MDHEN and CDR2 SYDVKM. The V gene end was trimmed by 5 bases and the J gene end by 0 bases; junction bases not matched to a gene: 3. The CDR3 sequence is 14 residues long. The CDR3: CASSKDRVSYEQYF. Written as DNA, the CDR3 is TGTGCCAGCAGTAAGGACAGGGTCTCCTACGAGCAGTACTTC.

This chain connects TRBV11-3 to TRBJ2-7; 8 bases are shared with TRBD1. Germline V gives CDR1 SGHNT, CDR2 YENEEA. The CDR3 runs to 12 residues. Trimming removed 3 bases from V and 6 bases from J; junction bases left unmatched: 1. DNA of the CDR3: TGTGCCAGCAGCTTCACAGGGGGCGAGCAGTACTTC. Protein product: CASSFTGGEQYF.

The CDR3 here is CASSLSITGQNTEAFF. CDR3 in DNA: TGTGCCAGCAGCTTGAGCATAACAGGGCAGAACACTGAAGCTTTCTTT. The V call is TRBV5-4, the J call TRBJ1-1, with D perhaps matching TRBD1 (6 bases). The CDR3 runs 16 residues. Germline-derived CDR1 and CDR2 are SGHNT and YYREEE (reference sequence). Deletions cut 1 base from V and 1 base from J, with 14 bases between.

This chain uses TRBV5-4 with TRBJ2-3; D might be TRBD1 (6 bases). The germline V gene encodes CDR1 SGHNT and CDR2 YYREEE (reference sequence). The CDR3 consists of 15 residues. The V end lost 0 bases, the J end lost 4 bases, and 12 bases lay between the germline ends. The CDR3 protein is CASSLAAGVADTQYF. The CDR3 DNA follows: TGTGCCAGCAGCTTGGCCGCAGGGGTGGCAGATACGCAGTATTTT.

The chain recombines TRBV29-1 with TRBJ2-1; D call uncertain. Trimming removed 3 bases at V and 0 bases at J, with 6 bases between. CDR3 length: 13 amino acids. The germline gives CDR1 SQVTM, CDR2 ANQGSEA. This CDR3 reads CSVETSSYNEQFF. CDR3 sequence (DNA): TGCAGCGTTGAGACCAGCTCCTACAATGAGCAGTTCTTC.

The chain recombines TRBV28 with TRBJ1-2; 9 bases map to TRBD1. Losses at the gene ends were 10 bases for V and 4 bases for J; bases not matched to a gene: 13. This CDR3 has 15 amino acids. Germline V CDR1 and CDR2: MDHEN, SYDVKM. CDR3 loop: CAIQRGQGWGYGYTF. The DNA for the CDR3 is TGTGCCATCCAACGAGGACAGGGGTGGGGCTATGGCTACACCTTC.

J is TRBJ1-1 and V is TRBV2; a possible D gene is TRBD1 (6 bases). Germline CDR1 and CDR2: SNHLY and FYNNEI. The CDR3 is 14 amino acids. The ends were cut back, 6 bases at V and 1 base at J, with 12 bases in the middle. CDR3 residues: CASSELQGNTEAFF. For the CDR3, the DNA is TGTGCCAGCAGCGAATTACAGGGGAACACTGAAGCTTTCTTT.

The genes are TRBV30 and TRBJ2-2; TRBD2 matches 10 bases. The CDR3 is made up of 17 amino acids. Germline V CDR1 and CDR2: GTSNPN, SVGIG (reference sequence). V lost 1 base to trimming and J lost 0 bases; unmatched junction nucleotides: 5. CDR3 coding DNA: TGTGCCTGGAGTGGACTAGCGGGTAAAACGAACACCGGGGAGCTGTTTTTT. Protein sequence: CAWSGLAGKTNTGELFF.

This clone was seen a single time. The rearrangement uses TRBV7-9 and TRBJ1-2; D remains unclear. The CDR3 consists of 15 residues. From germline, CDR1 is SEHNR and CDR2 FQNEAQ (reference sequence). Trimming took off 0 bases at V and 6 bases at J, with 14 bases between the two ends. CDR3: CASSLATGNLNGYTF. CDR3 DNA: TGTGCCAGCAGCTTAGCTACTGGGAATCTCAATGGCTACACCTTC.

The J gene is TRBJ2-5, the V gene TRBV7-2, with D unresolved. CDR3 size: 14 residues. The ends were cut back, 4 bases at V and 4 bases at J, with 13 bases in the middle. The germline V gene encodes CDR1 SGHTA and CDR2 FQGNSA. The CDR3 DNA sequence: TGTGCCAGCAGCTGGGTTGGAAGTAGAGAGACCCAGTACTTC. Protein product: CASSWVGSRETQYF.

The J gene is TRBJ2-1, the V gene TRBV13; 10 nucleotides align to TRBD2. This CDR3 contains 17 residues. Trimming cost V 1 base and J 3 bases; bases outside gene matches: 6. In germline, CDR1 is PRHDT, CDR2 FYEKMQ (reference sequence). CDR3 region: CASSLVRTSGLYNEQFF. CDR3 in DNA: TGTGCCAGCAGCTTAGTTCGGACTAGCGGCCTCTACAATGAGCAGTTCTTC.